This T cell receptor (beta chain) was observed in a study of shared clonotypes between healthy human individuals. Findings and caveats of the study: Sharing of clonotypes among donors was expected to vary with sequencing depth.

Remarks on this clone: Antigen specificity is unknown.

Running of the assay took place at deep level. Produced via immunoSEQ multiplex PCR; TCRdb's table is partial and in-frame only. The sample carries a few hundred thousand clones, 95% to 96% recorded once. Germline assignment: CDR1 MNHNS and CDR2 SASEGT. The CDR3 has 15 residues. J lost 2 bases, V lost 3 bases, and 5 bases had no gene match. As defined, naive CD8 cells were CD45RO-negative and positively selected for CCR7, with terminally differentiated effector memory CD45RA+ cells excluded. This sequence originates from a woman aged 25 to 39 in good health. The chain carries TRBV6-1 and TRBJ2-7, with 9 nucleotides matching TRBD2. Sequencing was performed on naive CD8+ T cells sorted from blood. CDR3 in amino acids: CASSEAGGYPYEQYF. For the CDR3, the DNA is TGTGCCAGCAGTGAGGCGGGAGGGTACCCCTACGAGCAGTACTTC.